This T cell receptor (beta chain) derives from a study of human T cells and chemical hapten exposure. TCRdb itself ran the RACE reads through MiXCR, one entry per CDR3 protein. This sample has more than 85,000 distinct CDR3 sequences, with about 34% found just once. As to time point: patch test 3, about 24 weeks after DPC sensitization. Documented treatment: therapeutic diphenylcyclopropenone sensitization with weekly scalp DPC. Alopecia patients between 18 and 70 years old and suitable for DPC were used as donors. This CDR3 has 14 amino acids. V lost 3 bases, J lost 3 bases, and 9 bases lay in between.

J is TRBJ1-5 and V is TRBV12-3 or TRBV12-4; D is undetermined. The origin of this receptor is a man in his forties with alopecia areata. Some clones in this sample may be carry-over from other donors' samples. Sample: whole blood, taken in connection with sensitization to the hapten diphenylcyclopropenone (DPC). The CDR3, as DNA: TGTGCCAGCAGTTTTAGGCAGGTCAATCAGCCCCAGCATTTT. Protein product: CASSFRQVNQPQHF.